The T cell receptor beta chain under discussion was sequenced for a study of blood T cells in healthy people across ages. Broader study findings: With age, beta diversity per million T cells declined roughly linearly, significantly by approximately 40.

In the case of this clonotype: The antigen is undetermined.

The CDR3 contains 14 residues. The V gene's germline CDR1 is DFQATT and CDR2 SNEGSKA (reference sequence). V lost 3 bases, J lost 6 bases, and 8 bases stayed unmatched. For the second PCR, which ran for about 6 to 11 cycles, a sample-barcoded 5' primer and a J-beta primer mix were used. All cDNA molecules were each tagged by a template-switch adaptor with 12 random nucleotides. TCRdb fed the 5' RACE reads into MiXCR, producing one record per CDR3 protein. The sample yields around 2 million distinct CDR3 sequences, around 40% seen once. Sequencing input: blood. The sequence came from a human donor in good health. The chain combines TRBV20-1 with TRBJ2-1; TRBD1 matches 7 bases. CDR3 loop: CSARVAGGGNEQFF. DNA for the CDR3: TGCAGTGCTAGGGTAGCAGGGGGTGGCAATGAGCAGTTCTTC.